Following are 24 T cell receptor beta chains from one sample sequenced in a study of shared clonotypes between healthy human individuals. The naive CD8 fraction comprised CD45RO-negative cells positively selected for CCR7 and excluded terminally differentiated effector memory CD45RA+ cells. The data were produced by immunoSEQ multiplex PCR, yet TCRdb's version contains in-frame clones alone and is incomplete. The repertoire holds about 2 million clones, with about 95% as singletons. The sequenced sample was naive CD8+ T cells sorted from blood. Source of these receptors: a man aged 18 to 30 in good health.

The V and J genes are TRBV9 and TRBJ2-7; D might be TRBD1 or TRBD2, each matching 5 bases. V was pared by 4 bases and J by 3 bases, with 11 bases between. In germline, CDR1 is SGDLS, CDR2 YYNGEE. The CDR3 totals 13 residues. The CDR3 sequence is CASSPGRDYEQYF. CDR3 sequence (DNA): TGTGCCAGCAGCCCGGGACGAGACTACGAGCAGTACTTC.

The V call is TRBV29-1, the J call TRBJ1-2, with 7 bases identical to TRBD1. The V and J ends lost 6 bases and 5 bases, in that order; junction bases with no gene match: 12. The length of the CDR3 is 14 residues. The germline V gene encodes CDR1 SQVTM and CDR2 ANQGSEA. The CDR3 loop reads CSVLGGTVSYGYTF. The CDR3 nucleotides are TGCAGCGTCCTAGGAGGGACAGTCTCGTATGGCTACACCTTC.

The chain has TRBV30 and TRBJ2-2, with D uncertain. This CDR3 contains 12 residues. Germline V gene data show CDR1 as GTSNPN and CDR2 as SVGIG (reference sequence). Trimming removed 3 bases from V and 5 bases from J, with 7 bases in between. CDR3 region: CAWSDETGELFF. CDR3 bases: TGTGCCTGGAGCGACGAGACCGGGGAGCTGTTTTTT.

The V and J genes are TRBV7-9 and TRBJ1-2; D is perhaps TRBD1 (6 bases). The CDR3 runs to 17 residues. Germline CDR1 SEHNR, CDR2 FQNEAQ (reference sequence). Deletions cut 4 bases from V and 2 bases from J, with 20 bases between. The CDR3 DNA reads as TGTGCCAGCAGCTATTCAGGGGCCGAAATTACCAACTATGGCTACACCTTC. It specifies CASSYSGAEITNYGYTF.

The genes are TRBV19 and TRBJ2-2, with no clear D. V dropped 10 bases and J dropped 5 bases, with 14 bases sitting between them. In germline, CDR1 is LNHDA, CDR2 SQIVND (reference sequence). The length of the CDR3 is 13 residues. CDR3 sequence: CATGPFGTGELFF. The CDR3 DNA reads as TGTGCCACAGGTCCCTTCGGAACCGGGGAGCTGTTTTTT.

This chain uses TRBV28 with TRBJ2-7; no reliable D call. Trimming stripped 6 bases from V and 1 base from J, with 7 bases between. Germline-derived CDR1 and CDR2 are MDHEN and SYDVKM. This CDR3 has 12 residues. The CDR3 DNA reads as TGTGCCAGCAGACCTCAATCCTACGAGCAGTACTTC. As protein: CASRPQSYEQYF.

This chain connects TRBV29-1 to TRBJ1-5; TRBD1 is a possible D gene (6 bases). This CDR3 contains 13 residues. Germline assignment: CDR1 SQVTM and CDR2 ANQGSEA. Trimming took off 3 bases at V and 4 bases at J, with 10 bases between the two ends. CDR3 nucleotide sequence: TGCAGCGTTGATACAGGGCTGAATCAGCCCCAGCATTTT. It encodes CSVDTGLNQPQHF.

The chain has TRBV15 and TRBJ1-4; maybe TRBD1 (6 bases). Between the trimmed V and J ends, which lost 3 bases and 5 bases, there was a span of 19 bases. Germline CDR1 and CDR2: LNHNV and YYDKDF (reference sequence). The CDR3 runs 17 residues. The chain's CDR3 is CATSSTNQGIENEKLFF. Here the CDR3 DNA reads TGTGCCACCAGCAGTACCAATCAGGGGATCGAGAATGAAAAACTGTTTTTT.

This sequence joins TRBV19 and TRBJ2-5; 7 bases match TRBD1. The CDR3 consists of 15 residues. Germline V CDR1 and CDR2: LNHDA, SQIVND (reference sequence). J was trimmed by 2 bases and V by 4 bases; bases with no gene match: 7. DNA of the CDR3: TGTGCCAGTAGTAGGGACAGCTCAACACAAGAGACCCAGTACTTC. It codes for CASSRDSSTQETQYF.

V gene TRBV2 combines with J gene TRBJ2-5; D is undetermined. The CDR3 runs to 16 residues. Per the germline V gene, CDR1 is SNHLY and CDR2 is FYNNEI. Deletions cut 3 bases from V and 1 base from J, with 15 bases between. In DNA form, the CDR3 reads TGTGCCAGCAGTGACGGTTCGGTCAGCACCCAAGAGACCCAGTACTTC. Translation: CASSDGSVSTQETQYF.

The chain joins TRBV5-1 to TRBJ2-7; D is possibly TRBD1 or TRBD2 (5 bases each). The CDR3 runs 18 residues. Looked up from germline, CDR1 is SGHRS and CDR2 is YFSETQ. Trimming stripped 2 bases from V and 0 bases from J, with 21 bases between. The CDR3: CASSFRGPGKPGSYEQYF. The CDR3 region has the DNA TGCGCCAGCAGCTTCCGGGGCCCAGGAAAACCGGGCTCCTACGAGCAGTACTTC.

This chain links TRBV2 with TRBJ2-2, with D perhaps matching TRBD2 (6 bases). Germline V gene sequence: CDR1 SNHLY, CDR2 FYNNEI. V dropped 8 bases and J dropped 5 bases, with 9 bases sitting between them. There are 12 residues in the CDR3. CDR3 in amino acids: CASEGTTGELFF. The DNA of the CDR3 is TGTGCCAGCGAGGGGACTACCGGGGAGCTGTTTTTT.

V usage is TRBV2 and J usage is TRBJ2-1; possibly TRBD1 for D (5 bases). Trimming left V 1 base short and J 2 bases short, with 9 bases between. CDR1 and CDR2 (germline): SNHLY, FYNNEI. CDR3 length: 15 amino acids. The CDR3 here is CASSEGGHPYNEQFF. In DNA, the CDR3 is TGTGCCAGCAGTGAAGGGGGCCACCCCTACAATGAGCAGTTCTTC.

The chain links TRBV7-9 to TRBJ1-1; TRBD1 might be the D (5 bases). Germline CDR1 SEHNR, CDR2 FQNEAQ (reference sequence). The CDR3 has 14 residues. V was pared by 6 bases and J by 3 bases, with 14 bases between. DNA of the CDR3: TGTGCCAGCAGGAATCCTGGGGGGGACACTGAAGCTTTCTTT. Its protein product is CASRNPGGDTEAFF.

This clone appeared a single time. The chain couples TRBV7-6 to TRBJ1-1; D uncertain. This CDR3 region has 13 residues. Germline values: CDR1 SGHVS, CDR2 FNYEAQ. V gave up 3 bases and J gave up 1 base, with 6 bases separating them. CDR3 region: CASSFSPNTEAFF. The DNA of the CDR3 is TGTGCCAGCAGCTTTAGCCCGAACACTGAAGCTTTCTTT.

The gene calls are TRBV4-1 and TRBJ2-7; 11 nucleotides match TRBD2. Germline V gene lookup returns CDR1 MGHRA and CDR2 YSYEKL. V trimming: 4 bases; J trimming: 5 bases; junction bases outside the gene matches: 4. The CDR3 length is 14 residues. This CDR3 reads CASSPGLADDEQYF. In DNA, the CDR3 is TGCGCCAGCAGCCCGGGACTAGCGGATGACGAGCAGTACTTC.

The chain employs TRBV7-2 and TRBJ2-2, with D possibly called TRBD1 or TRBD2 (5 bases each). Between the trimmed V and J ends, which lost 4 bases and 7 bases, there was a span of 10 bases. Germline loops: CDR1 SGHTA, CDR2 FQGNSA. This CDR3 comprises 13 residues. The CDR3 loop is CASSSGQGGELFF. In DNA, the CDR3 is TGTGCCAGCAGCTCGGGGCAGGGCGGGGAGCTGTTTTTT. Combining the CDR3 with reference TRBV7-2 and TRBJ2-2 gives the whole variable domain GAGVSQSPSNKVTEKGKDVELRCDPISGHTALYWYRQSLGQGLEFLIYFQGNSAPDKSGLPSDRFSAERTGGSVSTLTIQRTQQEDSAVYLCASSSGQGGELFFGEGSRLTVL.

The rearrangement joins TRBV4-2 to TRBJ1-1; a weak D match, TRBD1 (6 bases). This CDR3 is 13 amino acids long. Germline V lookup: CDR1 LGHNA, CDR2 YNFKEQ. Trimming removed 3 bases from V and 6 bases from J, with 11 bases in between. The CDR3 nucleotides read TGTGCCAGCAGCCAGACAGGTCCCTCTGAAGCTTTCTTT. This gives the protein CASSQTGPSEAFF.

V gene TRBV6-6 combines with J gene TRBJ2-1; D uncertain. The CDR3 loop spans 14 amino acids. In germline, CDR1 is MNHNY, CDR2 SVGAGI (reference sequence). Between the trimmed V and J ends, which lost 8 bases and 8 bases, there was a span of 19 bases. The CDR3 sequence: CASEEDGVAHEQFF. The CDR3 region has the DNA TGTGCCAGCGAGGAAGATGGTGTTGCCCATGAGCAGTTCTTC.

The chain uses TRBV7-6 and TRBJ2-1, with TRBD2 matching over 12 bases. From germline, CDR1 is SGHVS and CDR2 FNYEAQ. The CDR3 has 15 amino acids. Losses at the gene ends were 7 bases for V and 3 bases for J; bases not matched to a gene: 4. The CDR3 DNA is TGTGCCAGCAAGGGGGGACTAGCGGGCTACAATGAGCAGTTCTTC. Amino acids: CASKGGLAGYNEQFF.

Notes on this clone: Different DNA sequences within this sample yield the same CDR3. The CDR3 sequence is CASSLTSGGTDTQYF. In DNA, the CDR3 is TGTGCCAGCAGTCTGACTAGCGGGGGTACAGATACGCAGTATTTT. The rearrangement links TRBV7-3 to TRBJ2-3; 12 nucleotides agree with TRBD2. After removal of 6 bases from V and 3 bases from J, the junction contained 4 bases not matched to a gene. Germline assignment: CDR1 SGHTA and CDR2 FQGTGA. This CDR3 is built from 15 residues.

Of note for this clone: The sample holds other DNA sequences that translate to the same CDR3. The chain carries TRBV4-1 and TRBJ2-7, with D possibly TRBD1 on 5 matching bases. The CDR3 extends over 13 amino acids. The germline V gene encodes CDR1 MGHRA and CDR2 YSYEKL. Trimming removed 3 bases from V and 1 base from J, with 7 bases in between. The chain's CDR3 is CASSHTGSYEQYF. Written as DNA, the CDR3 is TGCGCCAGCAGCCATACAGGATCCTACGAGCAGTACTTC.

The gene calls are TRBV30 and TRBJ1-6, with D unresolved. The CDR3 runs to 13 residues. Trimming pared 3 bases from V and 4 bases from J, leaving 7 bases between. Germline CDR1 and CDR2: GTSNPN and SVGIG (reference sequence). The CDR3 spells CAWRDTYNSPLHF. The CDR3 DNA follows: TGTGCCTGGAGGGATACTTATAATTCACCCCTCCACTTT.

Remarks on this clone: This specimen includes other DNA sequences encoding the same CDR3. The rearrangement links TRBV27 to TRBJ1-2; 9 positions agree with TRBD1. This CDR3 spans 13 amino acids. Germline CDR1 reads MNHEY; CDR2 reads SMNVEV (reference sequence). V lost 6 bases to trimming and J lost 4 bases; unmatched junction nucleotides: 3. The CDR3 nucleotides read TGTGCCAGCAGCTGGGGACAGGGCTATGGCTACACCTTC. Its translation is CASSWGQGYGYTF.